The T cell receptor beta chain described here comes from a study of CD8 T cells in ankylosing spondylitis. Germline V gene sequence: CDR1 SGHAT, CDR2 FQNNGV. Trimming pared 0 bases from V and 5 bases from J, leaving 7 bases between. The CDR3 length is 13 residues. This clonotype showed up just a few times. TCRdb re-derived calls from the 5' RACE reads in MiXCR, one entry per CDR3 protein. The table lists 20,000 to 30,000 distinct CDR3 sequences, 13% of them singletons, with 35% in the top ten. The clonotype comes from a male donor with ankylosing spondylitis or in good health (not recorded which). The specimen sequenced was blood. The genes are TRBV11-2 and TRBJ2-5; D remains ambiguous. CDR3 bases: TGTGCCAGCAGCTTAGAATTGGGGGAGACCCAGTACTTC. Amino acid sequence: CASSLELGETQYF.